This T cell receptor beta chain was observed in a study of cytomegalovirus exposure and HLA in healthy donors. The CDR3 is 18 amino acids. CDR1 and CDR2 from the germline V gene are SGDLS and YYNGEE. V trimming: 1 base; J trimming: 3 bases; junction bases outside the gene matches: 9. On this clone itself: Its antigen is unidentified.

The study's findings and limits: The study carried out a later analysis of TCR beta sequences. It associated approximately 16,000 of them with specific HLA alleles at a false discovery rate of 0.05.

Use of 60 Vbeta and 13 Jbeta primers characterized the PCR. The repertoire was sequenced with immunoSEQ multiplex PCR; TCRdb's copy has only in-frame clones and lacks some. Found here are about 140,000 clones, 77% of them singletons; the top ten hold about 1.7%. Specimen: PBMCs. The V gene is TRBV9, the J gene TRBJ2-6, with TRBD2 matching over 8 bases. The TCR comes from a female donor in good health and CMV-seronegative. The CDR3 region is CASSVTGGPIFGANVLTF. In nucleotides, the CDR3 is TGTGCCAGCAGCGTAACGGGAGGGCCTATATTTGGGGCCAACGTCCTGACTTTC.